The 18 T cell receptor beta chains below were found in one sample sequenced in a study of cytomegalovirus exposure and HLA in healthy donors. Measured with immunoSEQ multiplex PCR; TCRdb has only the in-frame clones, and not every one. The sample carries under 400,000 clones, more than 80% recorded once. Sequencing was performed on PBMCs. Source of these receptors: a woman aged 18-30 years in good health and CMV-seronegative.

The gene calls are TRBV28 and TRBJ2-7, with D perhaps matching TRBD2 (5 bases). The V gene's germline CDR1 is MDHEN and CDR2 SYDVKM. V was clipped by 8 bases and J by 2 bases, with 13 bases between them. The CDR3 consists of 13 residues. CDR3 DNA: TGTGCCAGCCTCGAAGCGGCCGCCTACGAGCAGTACTTC. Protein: CASLEAAAYEQYF.

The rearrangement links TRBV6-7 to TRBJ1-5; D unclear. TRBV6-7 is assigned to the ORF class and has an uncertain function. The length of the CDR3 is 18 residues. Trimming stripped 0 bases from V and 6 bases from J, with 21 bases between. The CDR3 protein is CASSYSRKEGNLGQPQHF. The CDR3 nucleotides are TGTGCCAGCAGTTACTCGAGGAAGGAGGGTAACTTAGGTCAGCCCCAGCATTTT.

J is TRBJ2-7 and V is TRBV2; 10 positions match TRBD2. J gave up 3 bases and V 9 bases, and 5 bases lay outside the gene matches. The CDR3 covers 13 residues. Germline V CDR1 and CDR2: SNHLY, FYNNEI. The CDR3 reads CASSAGGYYEQYF. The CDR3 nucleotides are TGTGCCAGTTCAGCGGGGGGGTACTACGAGCAGTACTTC.

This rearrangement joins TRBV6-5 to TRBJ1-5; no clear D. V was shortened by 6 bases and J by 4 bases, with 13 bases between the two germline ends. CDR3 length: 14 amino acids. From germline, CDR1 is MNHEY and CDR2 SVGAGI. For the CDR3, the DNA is TGTGCCAGCAGCCCCCCCGGTCGAAATCAGCCCCAGCATTTT. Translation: CASSPPGRNQPQHF.

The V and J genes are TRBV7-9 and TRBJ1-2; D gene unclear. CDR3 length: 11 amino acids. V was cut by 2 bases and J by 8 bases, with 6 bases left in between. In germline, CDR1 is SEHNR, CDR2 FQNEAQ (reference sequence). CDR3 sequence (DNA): TGTGCCAGCAGCTTATTCCTGGGCTACACCTTC. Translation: CASSLFLGYTF.

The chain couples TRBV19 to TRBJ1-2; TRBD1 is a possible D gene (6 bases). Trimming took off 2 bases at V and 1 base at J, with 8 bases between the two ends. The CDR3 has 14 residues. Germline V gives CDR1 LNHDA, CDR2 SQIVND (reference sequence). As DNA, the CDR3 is TGTGCCAGTAGTATACCAGGGGTTAACTATGGCTACACCTTC. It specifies CASSIPGVNYGYTF.

The chain's CDR3 is CASRGTGTGDAFF. For the CDR3, the DNA is TGTGCCAGCAGAGGGACCGGGACAGGGGATGCTTTCTTT. The chain joins TRBV2 to TRBJ1-1; 10 nucleotides match TRBD1. The CDR3 has 13 amino acids. V lost 6 bases and J lost 11; bases outside the gene matches: 9. Germline CDR1 reads SNHLY; CDR2 reads FYNNEI.

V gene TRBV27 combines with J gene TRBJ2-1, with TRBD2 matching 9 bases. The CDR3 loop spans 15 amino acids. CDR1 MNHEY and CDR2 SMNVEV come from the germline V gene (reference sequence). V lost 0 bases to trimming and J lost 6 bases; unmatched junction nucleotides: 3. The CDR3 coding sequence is TGTGCCAGCAGTTTATCTGCGGGGGGGCCCAATGAGCAGTTCTTC. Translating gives CASSLSAGGPNEQFF.

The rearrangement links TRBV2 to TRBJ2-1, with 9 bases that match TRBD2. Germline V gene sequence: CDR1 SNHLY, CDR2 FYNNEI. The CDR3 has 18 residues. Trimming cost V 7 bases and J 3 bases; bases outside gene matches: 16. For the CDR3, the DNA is TGTGCCAGCACCCAAAGTCCGAGACTAGCGGAACTCTACAATGAGCAGTTCTTC. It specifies CASTQSPRLAELYNEQFF.

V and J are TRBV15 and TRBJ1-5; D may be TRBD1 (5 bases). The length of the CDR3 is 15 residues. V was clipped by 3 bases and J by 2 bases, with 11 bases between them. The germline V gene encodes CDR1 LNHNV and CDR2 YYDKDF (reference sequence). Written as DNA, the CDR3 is TGTGCCACCAGCAGGGGGGGGGAGGGCAATCAGCCCCAGCATTTT. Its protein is CATSRGGEGNQPQHF.

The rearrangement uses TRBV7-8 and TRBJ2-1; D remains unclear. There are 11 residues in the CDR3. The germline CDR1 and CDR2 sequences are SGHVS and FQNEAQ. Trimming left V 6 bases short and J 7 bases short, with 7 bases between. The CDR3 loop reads CASSISNEQFF. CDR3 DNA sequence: TGTGCCAGCAGTATTAGTAATGAGCAGTTCTTC.

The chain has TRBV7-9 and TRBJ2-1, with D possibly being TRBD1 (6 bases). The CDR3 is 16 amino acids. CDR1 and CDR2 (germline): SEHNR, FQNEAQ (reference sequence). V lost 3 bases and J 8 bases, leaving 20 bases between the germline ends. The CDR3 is CASSFIDRLRGYEQFF. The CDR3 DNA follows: TGTGCCAGCAGCTTTATCGACAGGCTCCGGGGCTATGAGCAGTTCTTC.

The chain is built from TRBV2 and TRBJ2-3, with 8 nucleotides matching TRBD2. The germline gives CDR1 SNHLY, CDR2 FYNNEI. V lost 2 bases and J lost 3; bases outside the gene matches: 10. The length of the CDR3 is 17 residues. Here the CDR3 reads CASSEFRRGVQTDTQYF. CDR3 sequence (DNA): TGTGCCAGCAGTGAATTCCGGCGGGGGGTCCAGACAGATACGCAGTATTTT. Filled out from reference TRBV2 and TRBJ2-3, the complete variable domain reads EPEVTQTPSHQVTQMGQEVILRCVPISNHLYFYWYRQILGQKVEFLVSFYNNEISEKSEIFDDQFSVERPDGSNFTLKIRSTKLEDSAMYFCASSEFRRGVQTDTQYFGPGTRLTVL.

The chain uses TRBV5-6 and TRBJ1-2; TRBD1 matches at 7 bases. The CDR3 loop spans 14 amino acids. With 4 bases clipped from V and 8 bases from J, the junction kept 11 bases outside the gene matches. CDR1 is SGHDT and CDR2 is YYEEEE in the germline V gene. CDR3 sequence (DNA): TGTGCCAGCAGCCAAAAAACAGGGGTGGAAGGCTACACCTTC. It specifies CASSQKTGVEGYTF.

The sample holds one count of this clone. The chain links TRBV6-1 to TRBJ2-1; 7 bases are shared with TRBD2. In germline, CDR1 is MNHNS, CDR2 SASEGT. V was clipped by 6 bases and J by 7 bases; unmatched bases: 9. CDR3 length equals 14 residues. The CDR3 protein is CASSHRLAQNEQFF. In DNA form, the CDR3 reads TGTGCCAGCAGCCACCGACTAGCCCAGAATGAGCAGTTCTTC.

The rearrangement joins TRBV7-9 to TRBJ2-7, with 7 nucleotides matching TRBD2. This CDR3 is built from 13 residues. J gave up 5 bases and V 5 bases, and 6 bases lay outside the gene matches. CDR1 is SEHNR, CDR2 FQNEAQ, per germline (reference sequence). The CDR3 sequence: CASSHSAGDEQYF. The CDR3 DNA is TGTGCCAGCAGCCATTCCGCGGGGGACGAGCAGTACTTC.

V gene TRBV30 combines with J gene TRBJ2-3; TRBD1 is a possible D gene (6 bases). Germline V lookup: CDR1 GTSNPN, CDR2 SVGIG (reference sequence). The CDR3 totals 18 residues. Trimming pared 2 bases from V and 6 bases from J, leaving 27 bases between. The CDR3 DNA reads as TGTGCCTGGAGTCCTCACGGGTTCCGGGACACCCTGGAGGATACGCAGTATTTT. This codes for CAWSPHGFRDTLEDTQYF.

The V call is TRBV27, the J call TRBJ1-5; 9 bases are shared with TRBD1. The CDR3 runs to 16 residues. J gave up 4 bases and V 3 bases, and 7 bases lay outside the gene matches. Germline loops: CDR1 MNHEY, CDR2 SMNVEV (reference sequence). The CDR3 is CASSFPGQGFNQPQHF. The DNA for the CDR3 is TGTGCCAGCAGTTTCCCGGGACAGGGTTTTAATCAGCCCCAGCATTTT.